The rows below give T cell receptor beta chains drawn from one sample of a study of tumor-infiltrating lymphocytes in primary liver carcinoma. From the multiplex PCR reads, TCRdb called clonotypes with MiXCR, one entry per CDR3 protein. This table holds 330,000 or so distinct CDR3 sequences, 65% found once. Sequenced input: peripheral blood. The receptor set was obtained from a man aged 35 to 55 with primary liver carcinoma and hepatitis B virus infection. CDR3s include the opening cysteine and the closing phenylalanine or tryptophan. The D gene is left open where the match is weak. Expanded clones get a size class; other rows say once, few or many, or leave the size out.

V gene	D gene	clone size	J gene	CDR3 DNA	CDR3 protein
TRBV5-5	TRBD1	many	TRBJ2-3	TGTGCCAGCAGCCGAGGACAGGGTATAGCAGATACGCAGTATTTT	CASSRGQGIADTQYF
TRBV6-1	.	.	TRBJ2-5	TGTGCCAGCAGTGAAGTGTGGGGGCAGGCGGGAAAAAAGACCCAGTACTTC	CASSEVWGQAGKKTQYF
TRBV12-3/TRBV12-4	.	.	TRBJ2-1	TGTGCCAGCAGGCTTGACCTTGGTTCAGAAGGGTACAATGAGCAGTTCTTC	CASRLDLGSEGYNEQFF
TRBV10-3	.	many	TRBJ2-7	TGTGCCATCAGTGATCAGAACGAGCAGTACTTC	CAISDQNEQYF
TRBV10-3	TRBD2	once	TRBJ2-1	TGTGCCATCAGTGACGTGGGGCGGGAGAGCTCCTACAGTGAGCAGTCCTTC	CAISDVGRESSYSEQSF
TRBV12-3/TRBV12-4	.	.	TRBJ1-1	TGTGCCAGCAGTTTAATTTACACTGAAGCTTTCTTT	CASSLIYTEAFF
TRBV10-2	.	.	TRBJ2-3	TGCGCCAGCAGTGAGGTGGCCCGGGGCACAGATACGCAGTATTTT	CASSEVARGTDTQYF
TRBV5-1	.	.	TRBJ2-1	TGCGCCAGCAGCTTGGGACAACCGAATGAGCAGTTCTTC	CASSLGQPNEQFF
TRBV13	.	many	TRBJ2-7	TGTGCCAGCAGCTTCGGGCCCAAGTCCTACGAGCAGTACTTC	CASSFGPKSYEQYF
TRBV6-2/TRBV6-3	.	.	TRBJ1-4	TGTGCCAGCAGTAGCCCACAACTCAGGGGACGCCCCGGAAAACCGTTTTTC	CASSSPQLRGRPGKPFF
TRBV6-1	.	many	TRBJ2-2	TGTGCCAGCAGTGAAACGATAGCGGATACCGGGGAGCTGTTTTTT	CASSETIADTGELFF
TRBV24-1	TRBD1	.	TRBJ1-1	TGTGCCACCAGTGACGACAGGGTGGCCGAAGCTTTCTTT	CATSDDRVAEAFF
TRBV11-2	TRBD1	.	TRBJ2-1	TGTAACAGCAGCTTAGTGTCCGGACAGGGGAACAATGAGCAGTTCTTC	CNSSLVSGQGNNEQFF
TRBV11-2	TRBD1	.	TRBJ2-7	TGTGCCAGCAGCCAGAGGCGACAGGGGCATTCAGACGAGGAGTACTTC	CASSQRRQGHSDEEYF
TRBV6-6	.	many	TRBJ2-3	TGTGCCAGCAGCGCGGATTTCACAGATACGCAGTATTTT	CASSADFTDTQYF
TRBV28	TRBD1	.	TRBJ2-5	TGTGCCAGCAGCCCGGACAGGGGAGGTCGAGAGACCCAGTACTTC	CASSPDRGGRETQYF
TRBV6-1	.	once	TRBJ2-7	TGTGCCAGCATAAAAGGTCAGGGGCGAGAGCAGTACTTC	CASIKGQGREQYF
TRBV6-1	TRBD2	.	TRBJ2-1	TGTGCCAGCATCCCGGGGGGCTCCTACAATGAGCAGTTCTTC	CASIPGGSYNEQFF